A selection of T cell receptor beta chains follows, all from one sample in a study of beta chain features in type 1 diabetes. Sequenced by immunoSEQ multiplex PCR; TCRdb stores in-frame clones only, minus some. This table has 400,000 or so clones, around 10% appearing once. Sequencing was carried out using central memory CD4+ T cells from blood. The receptors stem from a young man with type 1 diabetes. Both conserved end residues are trimmed from each CDR3. Not all rows give a size; the values are once, few, many and, for expanded clones, a class.

clone_size	j_call	v_call	cdr3_aa
few	TRBJ2-5	TRBV21-1	ASSKGWWMGDNRQETQY
few	TRBJ1-1	TRBV27	ASSSLGNTEAF
few	TRBJ2-1	TRBV7-9	ASSLRAGGRNEQF
few	TRBJ1-4	TRBV5-1	ASSLGAGGGTNEKLF
-	TRBJ1-1	TRBV5-1	ASSNPPGQLEAF
many	TRBJ1-2	TRBV12-5	ASGLDHPYGYT
few	TRBJ2-2	TRBV11-3	ASSPQQGITGELF
few	TRBJ2-7	TRBV5-6	ASSWGIGNEQY
-	TRBJ1-2	TRBV28	ASSPGGGLGYGYT
-	TRBJ1-1	TRBV7-9	ASSLGGGSSEAF
few	TRBJ2-7	TRBV29-1	SVAGTGGYEAYEQY
-	TRBJ2-2	TRBV6-5	ASSYERQGWGGELF
-	TRBJ1-6	TRBV2	ASSGVGGSNSPLH
-	TRBJ2-7	TRBV11-1	ASSLGLIYEQY
few	TRBJ2-7	TRBV27	ASSFADRAVYEQY
few	TRBJ1-1	TRBV9	ASSLGRGTEAF
-	TRBJ1-2	TRBV5-4	ASSQTATVLGYT
few	TRBJ2-7	TRBV7-9	ASSPPGGGLGEQY
-	TRBJ1-5	TRBV10-3	ASSLGQLEQPQH
-	TRBJ1-1	TRBV11-2	ASSLWPGNTEAF
few	TRBJ2-7	TRBV28	ASRIGANEQY
few	TRBJ1-3	TRBV5-1	ASSLGTTGNTIY
few	TRBJ1-1	TRBV7-2	ASSFGTGLMNTEAF
few	TRBJ2-5	TRBV7-2	ASSLGGLKQY
few	TRBJ1-2	TRBV5-1	ASSLVGDYGYT
-	TRBJ1-2	TRBV7-9	ASSRQGTNYGYT
few	TRBJ2-7	TRBV4-2	ASSQVPGIAGLYEQY
few	TRBJ2-3	TRBV5-1	ASSFFPSGSSDTQY
once	TRBJ1-1	TRBV6-1	ASRDDAVNTEAF
-	TRBJ1-1	TRBV27	ASSFTGNTEAF
few	TRBJ1-1	TRBV7-3	ASSLRGDTEAF
-	TRBJ2-7	TRBV11-2	ASSLQVDEQY
few	TRBJ1-2	TRBV19	ASSIRTGNGYT
-	TRBJ2-7	TRBV18	ASSPPSPADEQY
-	TRBJ1-1	TRBV5-4	ASTWGGETTEAF
-	TRBJ2-5	TRBV28	ASSSPFGGRETQY
few	TRBJ2-2	TRBV10-3	AISPRDREYTGELF
many	TRBJ1-2	TRBV11-1	ASSSGQTRGYGYT
few	TRBJ1-3	TRBV11-2	ASSFRQDSGNTIY
-	TRBJ2-5	TRBV21-1	ASSKFLIEETQY
few	TRBJ2-5	TRBV10-3	AIRGLRETQY
-	TRBJ1-4	TRBV29-1	SVAGTTNEKLF
-	TRBJ2-7	TRBV5-6	ASSLGLAGAYEQY
few	TRBJ1-4	TRBV7-6	ASSQNRNEKLF
-	TRBJ2-2	TRBV7-9	ASSQGDRGPTGELF
many	TRBJ1-1	TRBV7-3	ASSLRTGGEDTEAF
-	TRBJ2-1	TRBV18	ASSPGRNNEQF
few	-	TRBV18	ASSPRQGSYEQY
-	TRBJ1-5	TRBV4-1	ASSQDWGQPQH
-	TRBJ2-5	TRBV5-5	ASSWGQQQETQY
few	TRBJ1-1	TRBV28	ASSVGGSGDTEAF
-	TRBJ1-4	TRBV30	AWSIGPYNEKLF
-	TRBJ2-7	TRBV4-1	ASSQDQGAFYEQY
many	TRBJ2-5	TRBV6-6	ASSYSPGSETQY
few	TRBJ2-1	TRBV11-2	ASSLSLAGGGGSYNEQF
-	TRBJ2-3	TRBV5-1	ASSLEHPSTDTQY
few	TRBJ2-1	TRBV11-1	ASSLRDLYNEQF
few	TRBJ2-1	TRBV5-4	AAGGGTAYNEQF